The rows below give T cell receptor beta chains drawn from one sample of a study of blood T cell repertoires in COVID-19. Here immunoSEQ multiplex PCR was the method, and the copy in TCRdb shows in-frame clones only, minus some. Among 150,000 or so clones listed, 84% were seen once. Specimen: peripheral blood. The receptors originated from a man between 18 and 35 years old with active or convalescent COVID-19. The CDR3 runs from the conserved cysteine through the conserved F or W.

TRBV19	TRBJ2-1	CASQREGPYNEQFF
TRBV27	TRBJ2-3	CASSFLRTSTDTQYF
TRBV28	TRBJ1-2	CASSLGILANYGYTF
TRBV5-1	TRBJ1-2	CASSLGQGNYGYTF
TRBV4-2	TRBJ1-6	CASSQDPGQGGPIHPLHF
TRBV30	TRBJ1-4	CAWSVLQQSLFF
TRBV2	TRBJ2-7	CASLREQGTYEQYF
TRBV6-4	TRBJ1-1	CASTAGGQNTEAFF
TRBV7-9	TRBJ2-7	CASSLVEGSYEQYF
TRBV30	TRBJ2-1	CAWSVPASGLYNEQFF
TRBV4-1	TRBJ2-7	CASSQDSPSGGVNEQYF
TRBV5-6	TRBJ2-1	CASSFVSGRDNEQFF
TRBV11-3	TRBJ1-5	CASSHQQGSQPQHF
TRBV4-1	TRBJ2-3	CASSQLGGGGGTGTSGTDTQYF
TRBV20-1	TRBJ2-1	CSASLAEQFF
TRBV18	TRBJ1-4	CASSPIGSTNEKLFF
TRBV2	TRBJ2-3	CASSWDRRTDTQYF
TRBV6-4	TRBJ1-5	CARRRRGSGSNQPQHF
TRBV7-3	TRBJ2-1	CASSPQGGGNYNEQFF
TRBV4-3	TRBJ2-7	CASSQEAGGIYEQYF
TRBV6-5	TRBJ2-7	CASSSRDRGTYEQYF
TRBV6-4	TRBJ1-1	CAREGSTNTEAFF
TRBV3-1/TRBV3-2	TRBJ1-4	CASSSRQGRPNEKLFF
TRBV19	TRBJ1-1	CASIRTGITEAFF
TRBV7-6	TRBJ1-5	CASSPGRGDVINQPQHF
TRBV29-1	TRBJ2-7	CSVVQGIYEQYF
TRBV27	TRBJ2-1	CASSFLTSGRVNEQFF
TRBV3-1/TRBV3-2	TRBJ2-5	CASSPIYPSGVQETQYF
TRBV13	TRBJ2-2	CASSLGRLARTGELFF
TRBV20-1	TRBJ1-2	CSVYGYTF
TRBV28	TRBJ1-6	CASSFRDRHNSPLHF
TRBV6-5	TRBJ2-7	CAIKDRLRYEQYF
TRBV11-2	TRBJ2-7	CASSFRQGGEQYF
TRBV18	TRBJ1-5	CASSPRGQEQPQHF
TRBV18	TRBJ1-2	CASSRETLNGYTF
TRBV5-4	TRBJ2-7	CASSLDTYEQYF
TRBV5-1	TRBJ2-4	CASSLSGEQPTVQYF
TRBV27	TRBJ1-3	CASSLVRSGNTIYF
TRBV7-2	TRBJ2-1	CASSLQGGMIYNEQFF
TRBV30	TRBJ1-2	CAWSVGGTGGYGYTF
TRBV30	TRBJ1-1	CAWSHPGQGNTEAFF
TRBV5-1	TRBJ2-7	CASSLGSGGDDEQYF
TRBV7-8	TRBJ1-1	CASSFRTGGNTEAFF
TRBV28	TRBJ2-1	CASSLAPPGQGRNNEQFF
TRBV27	TRBJ2-7	CASSMTYGTGLEQYF
TRBV5-1	TRBJ2-5	CASSLGSGRETQYF
TRBV14	TRBJ1-2	CASSQGGHSYGYTF
TRBV11-3	TRBJ1-1	CASSLGSDSREAFF
TRBV7-2	TRBJ1-1	CASSSDPQGEAFF
TRBV2	TRBJ1-6	CASRRTGASPLHF
TRBV6-2/TRBV6-3	TRBJ2-5	CASSSWRLQETQYF
TRBV19	TRBJ1-1	CASRMQGANTEAFF
TRBV28	TRBJ2-7	CASSTQGDTYEQYF
TRBV6-4	TRBJ2-2	CASSEFAGTNTGELFF